The 7 T cell receptor beta chains below all came from one sample that was sequenced in a study of CD8 T cells in ankylosing spondylitis listed by TCRdb under 2017. These receptors' targets are unknown. The full study reports these points: A TCR beta motif made up of 7 to 9 highly homologous amino acid variants appeared to be characteristic of blood from ankylosing spondylitis patients.

Receptors were amplified or captured by 5' RACE. Instrument on record: Illumina HiSeq 2500. TCRdb reanalyzed the raw reads on its own, using fastp at Q25 for trimming and MiXCR for clone calling, and kept in-frame beta chains. Rows are combined by CDR3 protein, so each entry shows the most common genes and DNA. The sample profile shows hundreds of thousands of distinct CDR3 sequences; approximately 11% of them were found once. The ten largest clones capture under 7.5% of the sample. Material for sequencing was blood, either unsorted or a sorted T cell fraction (not recorded which). These receptors were taken from a male donor with ankylosing spondylitis.

This clonotype was seen a handful of times. V usage is TRBV20-1 and J usage is TRBJ1-4, with D unclear. The CDR3 totals 14 residues. V was shortened by 2 bases and J by 0 bases, with 7 bases between the two germline ends. The germline V gene encodes CDR1 DFQATT and CDR2 SNEGSKA (reference sequence). The CDR3 reads CSARPGSTNEKLFF. The CDR3 region has the DNA TGCAGTGCTAGACCGGGGTCAACTAATGAAAAACTGTTTTTT.

The chain is built from TRBV5-1 and TRBJ2-1; 9 bases are a match to TRBD2. The CDR3 length is 17 residues. Trimming removed 5 bases from V and 5 bases from J; junction bases left unmatched: 14. Germline V lookup: CDR1 SGHRS, CDR2 YFSETQ. The DNA of the CDR3 is TGCGCCAGCAGAGGCGGGAGGGCCCTCGTTCCACACAATGAGCAGTTCTTC. Its translation: CASRGGRALVPHNEQFF.

The chain uses TRBV18 and TRBJ2-1; perhaps TRBD1 as D (5 bases). This CDR3 region has 13 residues. V gave up 5 bases and J gave up 5 bases, with 10 bases separating them. The germline V gene has CDR1 KGHSH and CDR2 LQKENI. CDR3 in DNA: TGTGCCAGCTCAGTCGGACATAACAATGAGCAGTTCTTC. The encoded protein is CASSVGHNNEQFF.

This clonotype occurred many times. This chain links TRBV7-6 with TRBJ1-1; perhaps TRBD1 as D (6 bases). Germline values: CDR1 SGHVS, CDR2 FNYEAQ. This CDR3 has 14 amino acids. V was pared by 4 bases and J by 4 bases, with 13 bases between. The CDR3 is CASSSQGSGTEAFF. The DNA of the CDR3 is TGTGCCAGCAGCTCTCAGGGGTCGGGCACTGAAGCTTTCTTT.

The chain uses TRBV12-3 or TRBV12-4 and TRBJ2-7; D possibly uses TRBD1 or TRBD2 (5 bases each). V was pared by 3 bases and J by 3 bases, with 12 bases between. This CDR3 is 14 amino acids long. CDR3: CASSFSTGLYEQYF. In DNA form, the CDR3 reads TGTGCCAGCAGTTTCAGTACAGGACTCTACGAGCAGTACTTC.

The gene calls are TRBV11-1 and TRBJ2-7, with 11 bases lining up with TRBD2. Germline V gene sequence: CDR1 SGHAT, CDR2 FQDESV (reference sequence). The V gene end was trimmed by 5 bases and the J gene end by 0 bases; junction bases not matched to a gene: 15. This CDR3 spans 19 amino acids. The CDR3 DNA sequence: TGTGCCAGCAGCCCGCTTGGGGGGGCAGGGACTAGCGGCTCCTACGAGCAGTACGTC. Amino acids: CASSPLGGAGTSGSYEQYV.

This clonotype was recorded at least ten times. The chain is built from TRBV19 and TRBJ1-3; D is unresolved. The CDR3 extends over 13 amino acids. Germline V gene sequence: CDR1 LNHDA, CDR2 SQIVND (reference sequence). V lost 7 bases to trimming and J lost 3 bases, with 10 bases between them. CDR3 loop: CASKESFGNTIYF. DNA of the CDR3: TGTGCCAGTAAAGAATCGTTTGGAAACACCATATATTTT.